Detailed here is one T cell receptor (beta chain). The data originate from a study of blood T cells in healthy people across ages. The ends were cut back, 5 bases at V and 7 bases at J, with 14 bases in the middle. This CDR3 region has 13 residues. Together with a sample-barcoded 5' primer, a J-beta primer mix was included in a second PCR lasting about 6 to 11 cycles. TCRdb re-called the 5' RACE reads with MiXCR, one entry per CDR3 protein. Altogether under 1,000,000 distinct CDR3 sequences are present, around 36% being singletons, with the ten largest covering 10% to 15%. This clonotype was sampled from a man younger than 35 in good health. Sequencing was done on a sample of blood. The J gene is TRBJ1-2, the V gene TRBV12-3 or TRBV12-4, with D possibly being TRBD1 (5 bases). Written as DNA, the CDR3 is TGTGCCAGCAGTGCGGGACGTTCGAGTGGCTACACCTTC. Translated: CASSAGRSSGYTF.